This TCR beta chain appears in the sequencing data of a study of T cell responses to AZD1222 COVID-19 vaccine listed by TCRdb under 2021. The study in broad terms: A total of about 240 trial participants underwent TCR sequencing, of whom 207 received two doses of AZD1222 and about 25 received two doses of the MenACWY control vaccine. Trial participants were enrolled into age subgroups of 18-55, 56-69 and 70-plus years, which contained approximately 150, 28 and 58 TCR-sequenced participants, respectively. Overall study outcomes, separate from this receptor: A significant rise in spike-specific TCR breadth and depth was observed after two AZD1222 doses relative to day 0 and relative to MenACWY recipients. Because no day 14 peak-response samples were available, the repertoires could be characterized only after the peak T cell response. CD4 TCRs associated with the vaccine covered the entire spike protein, and the dominant responses were in regions 160-218 and 743-854. In the small 56-69-year group, the increase in depth fell short of significance, most likely because of low power. Reportedly, close to half of the unique spike-specific TCRs recognized epitopes lying outside the regions that are mutated in the B.1.351 and B.1.1.7 variants. Participants were mostly white British, with more females than males. The authors suggested clonal diversity may have been underestimated. Conclusions about previously exposed vaccinees are limited, since just 5 to 7 AZD1222 recipients were seropositive for SARS-CoV-2 at baseline.

The CDR3 regions of human TCRbeta chains were analyzed by immunosequencing. The authors' pipeline ran thus. Repertoire TCRs were matched against a reference library of SARS-CoV-2-specific TCRs generated with the MIRA antigen-specificity platform. Breadth was defined as the fraction of unique TCRs that were SARS-CoV-2-associated, and depth was defined as the fraction of total T cells that were SARS-CoV-2-associated. Each spike-specific TCR was assigned to its reactive spike region and to a CD4 or CD8 class using the MIRA data. Log10-transformed breadth and depth values were compared by one-way ANOVA with Sidak's multiple comparisons tests. TCRdb obtained this table from immuneACCESS and retained in-frame rearrangements with V and J assigned. These tables miss some clones; where compared with another copy, unresolved V genes account for less than half of the shortfall, and the remainder is unexplained. V, J and clone size were drawn from that table, and D and trimming were deduced from the DNA. The sample data list around 150,000 clones, and about 82% of these were observed just once. 7.9% of the sample belongs to the ten largest clones.

As for this clone: Its specific antigen is unknown. Base qualities were left out, and no much larger clone turns up one base away.

What this sample's time point label stands for: about 28 days (+/-7) after the second vaccine dose. Reading the label with the study, this specimen's treatment or condition is: meningococcal conjugate vaccine given as trial control. The vaccinee samples were drawn from two UK trials, COV001 and COV002, one of which was a single-blind randomized controlled phase 2/3 trial testing AZD1222 (ChAdOx1 nCoV-19) in healthy adults. For TCRbeta chain sequencing, PBMC samples were collected from trial participants at day 0 and at day 28 after the second dose. At the junction V is shortened by 6 bases and J by 0 bases; bases outside the gene matches: 4. CDR1 and CDR2 were assigned from the germline V gene as MDHEN and SYDVKM. CDR3 length: 16 amino acids, cysteine to phenylalanine. The entry retains the CDR3 DNA only, 48 bases that are in frame from base 1.

Recombination joined TRBV28 with TRBJ2-6, with 8 middle bases fitting TRBD1. This clonotype was obtained from an adult who received the MenACWY meningococcal vaccine as a control. The sample consisted of peripheral blood, taken 28 days after the second dose of the MenACWY control vaccine. The CDR3 is CASRRQGLSGANVLTF. The bases read TGTGCCAGCAGGCGACAGGGGCTCTCTGGGGCCAACGTCCTGACTTTC.